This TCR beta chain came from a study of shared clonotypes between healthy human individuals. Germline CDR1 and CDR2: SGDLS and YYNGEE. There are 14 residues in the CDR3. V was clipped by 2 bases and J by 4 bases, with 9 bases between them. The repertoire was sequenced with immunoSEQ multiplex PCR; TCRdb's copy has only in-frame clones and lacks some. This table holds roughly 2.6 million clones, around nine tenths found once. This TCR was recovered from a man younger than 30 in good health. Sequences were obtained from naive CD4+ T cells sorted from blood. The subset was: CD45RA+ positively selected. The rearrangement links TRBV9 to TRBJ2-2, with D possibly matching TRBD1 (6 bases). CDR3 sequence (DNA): TGTGCCAGCAGCGTGGGGACACTCACCGGGGAGCTGTTTTTT. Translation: CASSVGTLTGELFF.